The clone carrying this TCR beta chain showed up just once. Through a sample-barcoded 5' primer and a J-beta primer mix, a second PCR was run for roughly 7 to 12 cycles. CDR3-containing paired-end reads numbering at least 2.5 million came from each sample. TCRdb fed the 5' RACE reads into MiXCR, producing one record per CDR3 protein. In the table there are around 1.1 million distinct CDR3 sequences, less than 45% of which are singletons. This CDR3 is 16 amino acids long. Germline values: CDR1 MNHNS, CDR2 SASEGT. The V and J ends lost 6 bases and 6 bases respectively, with 21 bases between them. This specimen comes from a study of blood T cells in healthy people across ages.

The chain employs TRBV6-1 and TRBJ2-1; D is uncertain. Material for sequencing was blood. The TCR comes from a man between 18 and 29 years old in good health. DNA of the CDR3: TGTGCCAGCAGCCATTCAAATCCCCGCGTCTGCAATGAGCAGTTCTTC. It specifies CASSHSNPRVCNEQFF.